Sequencing of this TCR beta chain was carried out in a study of blood T cell repertoires in COVID-19 (dated by TCRdb to about 2020). Some background on the complete study: Samples covering the acute and convalescent phases of COVID-19 were provided by collaborators in the United States, Italy and Spain. The prospective study material was composed of cDNA or gDNA derived from T cells, B-cell-depleted T cells, or PBMCs. Where available, HLA class I and class II types were taken from metadata supplied by the sample provider and were not determined by assay-based typing. The samples were drawn from two sources: the first 160 participants of the ongoing ImmuneRACE study, and over 1,000 subjects contributed by 6 global collaborators. A freely available public database, intended as a resource for researchers studying the immune response to SARS-CoV-2, is where the repertoires were released. Deeply sampled blood TCRbeta repertoires from subjects exposed to, actively infected with, or recovered from COVID-19 were included in the dataset. Sample metadata almost always included a de-identified subject ID, COVID-19 status, age in years and sex.

TCRbeta CDR3 regions were amplified from genomic DNA using the immunoSEQ Assay, a bias-controlled multiplex PCR. In the source study's methods: The number of nucleated cells in each sample was estimated from the amplification of reference gene primers within the assay. To quantify the absolute abundance of each unique TCRbeta CDR3 rearrangement, sequence reads were collapsed and filtered. For each sample, productive Simpson clonality was calculated as the square root of Simpson's diversity index over productive rearrangements. TCRdb retrieved this table from immuneACCESS and kept in-frame rearrangements only. Not all clones are present; in checked studies, unresolved V genes account for under half, and no reason is known for the remainder. For V, J and clone size, that table is used; D and trimming come from the DNA. The sample table contains roughly 240,000 clones; only one count was recorded for 85% to 90% of them. The top ten constitute 3.6% of the sample.

What the authors observed across the whole study: The amount of clinical and demographic metadata varied by source and participant and was provided uncurated.

Germline trimming amounts to 1 base on V and 3 bases on J, with 6 as the count of junction bases outside the gene matches. The CDR3, cysteine through phenylalanine, is 16 amino acids long. Left in the record is the CDR3 DNA by itself, 48 bases read in frame from the first base. CDR1 MNHNS and CDR2 SASEGT are derived from the germline V gene. A remark on this clone: Its antigen remains undetermined. Base qualities were left out, and no much larger clone turns up one base away.

Whole blood was collected in K2EDTA tubes by collaborating institutions according to the institutions' own protocols. For TCRbeta analysis, collaborators shipped samples in one of three forms: frozen whole blood, isolated PBMCs, or DNA extracted from either of those sample types. Recombination connected TRBV6-1 to TRBJ2-7; 10 central bases correspond to TRBD2. This TCR derives from a man between 18 and 35 years old with active or convalescent COVID-19. Sequencing was done on a sample of peripheral blood. The nucleotide sequence reads as follows: TGTGCCAGCAGTGAAGGGTTAGCGGGAGGATTCTACGAGCAGTACTTC. The translation is CASSEGLAGGFYEQYF.